This T cell receptor (beta chain) comes out of a study of cytomegalovirus exposure and HLA in healthy donors. Study summary: From HLA-typed donors, an early data release held tens of millions of unique TCRs.

As to this clone: The antigen is not known.

CDR1 is LNHDA, CDR2 SQIVND, per germline (reference sequence). The CDR3 consists of 12 residues. V was trimmed by 8 bases and J by 3 bases, leaving 10 bases between them. This PCR relied on a set of 60 Vbeta primers and 13 Jbeta primers. Repertoires were generated with immunoSEQ multiplex PCR, while TCRdb's copy carries only in-frame clones and drops some. This sample has 55,000 to 75,000 clones; 70% to 85% occur once, and the top ten carry about an eighth. Study-wide results and limits: The study labeled 180 or so TCR beta chains cytomegalovirus-associated. Later on, a genetic analysis was performed. It linked a missense variant in DCLRE1C with V- and J-gene trimming of TCR beta. It was only CMV serostatus that was available as immune exposure information.

The specimen was PBMCs. This clonotype was sampled from a human donor in good health. The chain has TRBV19 and TRBJ1-1, with a tentative D call TRBD1 (5 bases). CDR3 region: CASYDRYTEAFF. As DNA, the CDR3 is TGTGCCAGTTACGACAGATACACTGAAGCTTTCTTT.